The rows below give T cell receptor beta chains drawn from one sample of a study of T-cell memory formation after mild COVID-19. Each CDR3 protein is one row after TCRdb ran MiXCR on the 5' RACE reads. The table lists about 210,000 distinct CDR3 sequences, around 27% of them singletons. The sample was PBMCs or a T cell subset sorted from them (not recorded which). These receptors originate from an adult woman who had mild COVID-19 (a few samples of this study predate the infection). Cell type and time point are not known. Both conserved end residues are part of each CDR3. The D gene is left open where the match is weak. The listing skips clone size in some rows; elsewhere it reads once, few, many or a size class.

v_call	j_call	d_call	cdr3_length	clone_size	cdr3_aa	cdr3_nt
TRBV15	TRBJ2-7	-	14	few	CATSDRDQLSEQYF	TGTGCCACCTCCGACCGGGACCAGCTTTCCGAGCAGTACTTC
TRBV9	TRBJ1-2	-	12	few	CASSAGLGGYTF	TGTGCCAGCAGCGCAGGTCTAGGTGGCTACACCTTC
TRBV6-5	TRBJ2-7	TRBD2	17	-	CASSYTTGTSGSYEQYF	TGTGCCAGCAGTTACACCACAGGGACTAGCGGATCCTACGAGCAGTACTTC
TRBV11-2	TRBJ1-1	-	17	few	CASSLGPLIGIRTEAFF	TGTGCCAGCAGCTTAGGCCCCCTAATAGGGATCCGCACTGAAGCTTTCTTT
TRBV4-1	TRBJ2-5	-	13	-	CASGKYRAETQYF	TGCGCCAGCGGCAAGTATAGGGCTGAGACCCAGTACTTC
TRBV20-1	TRBJ1-5	TRBD1	14	few	CSGLTGGGNQPQHF	TGCAGTGGCCTGACAGGGGGCGGCAATCAGCCCCAGCATTTT
TRBV29-1	TRBJ1-2	-	13	-	CSVEVGGGYGYTF	TGCAGCGTTGAAGTCGGCGGAGGCTATGGCTACACCTTC
TRBV6-5	TRBJ2-7	TRBD2	17	few	CASSYFLASGSPHEQYF	TGTGCCAGCAGTTACTTTCTCGCTAGCGGGAGTCCCCACGAGCAGTACTTC
TRBV5-1	TRBJ2-5	TRBD1	16	-	CASSHTPTGSQETQYF	TGCGCCAGCAGCCATACCCCGACAGGGTCGCAAGAGACCCAGTACTTC
TRBV12-3/TRBV12-4	TRBJ2-7	-	14	once	CASTPGGPGYEQYF	TGTGCCAGCACCCCCGGCGGGCCCGGTTACGAGCAGTACTTC
TRBV7-8	TRBJ2-7	-	14	-	CASSSFSDSYEQYF	TGTGCCAGCAGCTCCTTTAGCGATTCCTACGAGCAGTACTTC
TRBV4-3	TRBJ2-1	TRBD2	16	-	CASSQDPSGIYNEQFF	TGCGCCAGCAGCCAAGATCCTAGCGGGATCTACAATGAGCAGTTCTTC
TRBV11-2	TRBJ2-7	-	15	-	CASSLGPSWTYEQYF	TGTGCCAGCAGCTTAGGCCCATCCTGGACCTACGAGCAGTACTTC
TRBV20-1	TRBJ2-2	-	15	-	CSAQGSYANTGELFF	TGCAGTGCTCAGGGGAGCTACGCGAACACCGGGGAGCTGTTTTTT
TRBV4-2	TRBJ2-3	TRBD2	18	few	CASSLTVTSGGFTDTQYF	TGTGCCAGCAGCCTCACGGTGACTAGCGGGGGGTTCACAGATACGCAGTATTTT
TRBV5-1	TRBJ2-5	-	16	few	CASSLAPTGELETQYF	TGCGCCAGCAGCTTGGCTCCGACCGGGGAGTTAGAGACCCAGTACTTC
TRBV7-6	TRBJ1-2	TRBD1	15	-	CASSSTGQGPYGYTF	TGTGCCAGCAGCTCTACGGGACAGGGGCCTTATGGCTACACCTTC
TRBV5-4	TRBJ2-1	-	15	-	CASSRSRGLGDEQFF	TGTGCCAGCAGCCGCAGCAGGGGTTTGGGTGATGAGCAGTTCTTC
TRBV12-3/TRBV12-4	TRBJ2-2	TRBD1	16	few	CASSPRGQGYTGELFF	TGTGCCAGCAGTCCACGGGGACAGGGGTACACCGGGGAGCTGTTTTTT
TRBV5-6	TRBJ2-7	-	13	many	CASSSVSSYEQYF	TGTGCCAGCAGCTCGGTAAGCTCCTACGAGCAGTACTTC
TRBV24-1	TRBJ2-3	TRBD1	14	-	CATSRDRNTDTQYF	TGTGCCACCAGTCGGGACAGAAACACAGATACGCAGTATTTT
TRBV6-5	TRBJ1-3	-	17	few	CASSYSRNARSGNTIYF	TGTGCCAGCAGTTACTCGAGAAACGCCCGCTCTGGAAACACCATATATTTT
TRBV7-9	TRBJ2-3	TRBD2	17	-	CASSRSLLAGGADTQYF	TGTGCCAGCAGCCGAAGCCTTCTAGCGGGCGGGGCGGATACGCAGTATTTT
TRBV6-1	TRBJ1-5	-	18	-	CASSEESWGSNSNQPQHF	TGTGCCAGCAGTGAAGAATCGTGGGGGTCCAATAGCAATCAGCCCCAGCATTTT
TRBV29-1	TRBJ2-5	TRBD2	13	-	CSVVRGGFETQYF	TGCAGCGTTGTGCGGGGGGGATTTGAGACCCAGTACTTC
TRBV7-6	TRBJ1-1	TRBD1	18	-	CASSLGRERGTGNTEAFF	TGTGCCAGCAGCTTAGGGCGGGAGAGGGGGACAGGGAACACTGAAGCTTTCTTT
TRBV20-1	TRBJ2-4	TRBD1	18	-	CSASRWTGNGIAKNIQYF	TGCAGTGCTAGCCGATGGACAGGGAATGGGATAGCCAAAAACATTCAGTACTTC
TRBV9	TRBJ1-2	-	14	few	CASSVLASPPGYTF	TGTGCCAGCAGCGTTCTGGCTTCCCCCCCTGGCTACACCTTC
TRBV6-5	TRBJ2-5	-	15	-	CASSYSGLSGETHYF	TGTGCCAGCAGTTACTCAGGGTTAAGTGGGGAGACCCATTACTTC
TRBV24-1	TRBJ2-1	TRBD2	15	-	CATDPGTRLSNEQFF	TGTGCCACAGACCCCGGGACTAGACTCTCCAATGAGCAGTTCTTC
TRBV11-2	TRBJ2-3	TRBD2	19	-	CASSPTGRQASGETDTQYF	TGTGCCAGCAGCCCCACGGGACGGCAGGCTAGCGGGGAGACAGATACGCAGTATTTT
TRBV7-9	TRBJ2-3	TRBD1	15	-	CASSYRGRGTDTQYF	TGTGCCAGCAGCTACAGGGGCCGGGGCACAGATACGCAGTATTTT
TRBV10-3	TRBJ1-5	-	12	-	CAISEGDSSQHF	TGTGCCATCAGTGAGGGTGACAGTTCCCAGCATTTT
TRBV25-1	TRBJ2-7	-	13	few	CASSASWQDEQYF	TGTGCCAGCAGTGCCTCTTGGCAGGACGAGCAGTACTTC
TRBV5-1	TRBJ1-6	-	14	few	CASSSGAGNSPLHF	TGCGCCAGCAGCTCCGGGGCCGGGAATTCACCCCTCCACTTT
TRBV2	TRBJ2-1	-	11	few	CASSVGVEQFF	TGTGCCAGCAGTGTAGGCGTCGAGCAGTTCTTC
TRBV7-8	TRBJ2-2	TRBD1	15	few	CASSLSRGWNGELFF	TGTGCCAGCAGCTTATCCAGGGGGTGGAACGGGGAGCTGTTTTTT
TRBV29-1	TRBJ2-1	TRBD2	15	-	CSVEISGLAAGEQFF	TGCAGCGTTGAGATTTCGGGACTAGCGGCCGGTGAGCAGTTCTTC
TRBV18	TRBJ2-5	-	14	-	CASSPPSPQETQYF	TGTGCCAGCTCACCGCCCAGCCCCCAAGAGACCCAGTACTTC
TRBV6-6	TRBJ2-7	TRBD1	13	few	CASTQTGGNEQYF	TGTGCCAGCACCCAGACAGGGGGCAACGAGCAGTACTTC
TRBV29-1	TRBJ2-3	-	14	few	CSGLPGTRTDTQYF	TGCAGCGGGCTCCCTGGGACCAGGACAGATACGCAGTATTTT
TRBV7-9	TRBJ1-1	-	18	-	CASSSRSTGSRVNTEAFF	TGTGCCAGCAGTTCTCGGTCCACAGGGTCGCGCGTGAACACTGAAGCTTTCTTT